Each of the 28 T cell receptor beta chains below was sequenced from the same sample in a study of cytomegalovirus exposure and HLA in healthy donors. Amplification used 60 Vbeta primers and 13 Jbeta primers. Libraries were prepared by immunoSEQ multiplex PCR; TCRdb keeps only in-frame clonotypes and omits some of them. The sample includes some 120,000 clones, over 75% seen only once; the top ten take over 10%. The sequencing input was PBMCs. These TCRs come from a woman aged 40 to 50 in good health and CMV-seropositive.

The chain recombines TRBV10-1 with TRBJ2-7; D may be TRBD1 (5 bases). CDR1 is WNHNN and CDR2 is SYGVQD in the germline V gene (reference sequence). The ends were cut back, 0 bases at V and 1 base at J, with 7 bases in the middle. The CDR3 runs to 14 residues. CDR3 in DNA: TGCGCCAGCAGTGAGTCGGGGCAGTCCTACGAGCAGTACTTC. It translates to CASSESGQSYEQYF.

This clone was seen a handful of times. CDR3 in amino acids: CAGGTSYNEQFF. The CDR3, as DNA: TGTGCGGGGGGTACCTCATACAATGAGCAGTTCTTC. This chain links TRBV30 with TRBJ2-1; tentative D call: TRBD2 (6 bases). The CDR3 covers 12 residues. In germline, CDR1 is GTSNPN, CDR2 SVGIG (reference sequence).

This clone was recorded once. This rearrangement joins TRBV5-1 to TRBJ2-5; 9 positions match TRBD1. There are 16 residues in the CDR3. Losses at the gene ends were 4 bases for V and 5 bases for J; bases not matched to a gene: 12. In germline, CDR1 is SGHRS, CDR2 YFSETQ. For the CDR3, the DNA is TGCGCCAGCAGCCCGGGGACAGGGATGGCCGAGGAGACCCAGTACTTC. Its translation is CASSPGTGMAEETQYF.

The rearrangement links TRBV6-6 to TRBJ1-1, with a weak D call TRBD1 (5 bases). V lost 0 bases and J lost 6, with 11 bases in between. The CDR3 loop spans 14 amino acids. Germline V gene lookup returns CDR1 MNHNY and CDR2 SVGAGI (reference sequence). The CDR3 reads CASSYSRGIAEAFF. The CDR3 DNA follows: TGTGCCAGCAGTTACTCGCGGGGGATCGCTGAAGCTTTCTTT.

The genes are TRBV14 and TRBJ2-2; 7 nucleotides agree with TRBD2. The CDR3 sequence is 15 residues long. From germline, CDR1 is SGHDN and CDR2 FVKESK. The J segment lost 1 base and the V segment lost 4 bases, leaving 3 bases of the junction unmatched. CDR3: CASSPLAVNTGELFF. In DNA form, the CDR3 reads TGTGCCAGCAGCCCCCTAGCGGTGAACACCGGGGAGCTGTTTTTT.

This clone was seen only once. The V gene is TRBV4-1, the J gene TRBJ1-2; D remains unclear. V shed 0 bases and J shed 2 bases, with 10 bases lying between them. The CDR3 contains 15 residues. The germline V gene encodes CDR1 MGHRA and CDR2 YSYEKL. The CDR3 nucleotides read TGCGCCAGCAGCCAAGATGGGCCTGCAAACTATGGCTACACCTTC. This gives the protein CASSQDGPANYGYTF.

The chain links TRBV5-1 to TRBJ1-2; weak D call: TRBD1 (5 bases). Per the germline V gene, CDR1 is SGHRS and CDR2 is YFSETQ. V lost 4 bases to trimming and J lost 4 bases, with 20 bases between them. The CDR3 consists of 16 residues. The CDR3 sequence is CASSQDPGEGGYGYTF. CDR3 coding DNA: TGCGCCAGCAGCCAAGACCCGGGGGAGGGCGGCTATGGCTACACCTTC. Looking up the rest from reference TRBV5-1 and TRBJ1-2 gives the full variable domain: KAGVTQTPRYLIKTRGQQVTLSCSPISGHRSVSWYQQTPGQGLQFLFEYFSETQRNKGNFPGRFSGRQFSNSRSEMNVSTLELGDSALYLCASSQDPGEGGYGYTFGSGTRLTVV.

This clone was seen a handful of times. V usage is TRBV2 and J usage is TRBJ1-4, with D possibly being TRBD1 (6 bases). This CDR3 has 14 amino acids. CDR1 and CDR2 from the germline V gene are SNHLY and FYNNEI. Trimming pared 6 bases from V and 7 bases from J, leaving 15 bases between. The chain's CDR3 is CASREQGQSEKLFF. DNA for the CDR3: TGTGCCAGCAGGGAACAGGGTCAAAGTGAAAAACTGTTTTTT.

The J gene is TRBJ2-3, the V gene TRBV6-4, with D tentatively TRBD1 (7 bases). The CDR3 length is 14 residues. V was cut by 6 bases and J by 8 bases, with 18 bases left in between. Per germline, CDR1 MRHNA and CDR2 SNTAGT. As DNA, the CDR3 is TGTGCCAGCAGCCCAGGGGGGCTGATAGGTACGCAGTATTTT. It specifies CASSPGGLIGTQYF.

This chain uses TRBV10-3 with TRBJ1-1; D is unclear. This CDR3 has 13 amino acids. Trimming took 7 bases from V and 5 from J, leaving 14 bases between them. Germline V CDR1 and CDR2: ENHRY, SYGVKD. This CDR3 is CAITHRERTEAFF. DNA of the CDR3: TGTGCCATCACGCACAGAGAAAGAACTGAAGCTTTCTTT.

The chain combines TRBV20-1 with TRBJ1-5; D is undetermined. V was trimmed by 6 bases and J by 5 bases, leaving 8 bases between them. Germline V gives CDR1 DFQATT, CDR2 SNEGSKA (reference sequence). CDR3 length equals 11 residues. CDR3: CSAAGDQPQHF. CDR3 sequence (DNA): TGCAGTGCCGCGGGAGATCAGCCCCAGCATTTT.

The rearrangement joins TRBV7-2 to TRBJ2-1, with 14 bases that match TRBD2. After removal of 5 bases from V and 11 bases from J, the junction contained 8 bases not matched to a gene. This CDR3 contains 15 residues. CDR1 SGHTA and CDR2 FQGNSA come from the germline V gene. DNA for the CDR3: TGTGCCAGCAGCGGCCCCGGGACTAGCGGGAGCAAGCAGTTCTTC. This encodes CASSGPGTSGSKQFF.

The chain is built from TRBV6-4 and TRBJ1-2; TRBD1 matches 7 bases. CDR1 and CDR2 from the germline V gene are MRHNA and SNTAGT. The CDR3 is 16 residues long. V was clipped by 3 bases and J by 4 bases; unmatched bases: 11. DNA for the CDR3: TGTGCCAGCAGTGAAATGACAGGGATGGGGCGCTATGGCTACACCTTC. Its protein is CASSEMTGMGRYGYTF.

The genes are TRBV10-3 and TRBJ1-4, with 10 bases aligning to TRBD1. Germline-derived CDR1 and CDR2 are ENHRY and SYGVKD. V shed 10 bases, J shed 8 bases, and the junction held 10 bases outside the gene matches. The CDR3 consists of 14 residues. The CDR3 nucleotides are TGTGCCACCTCTCCGGGACAGGGGAACGAAAAACTGTTTTTT. Amino acids: CATSPGQGNEKLFF.

The chain combines TRBV6-4 with TRBJ2-1; TRBD2 matches at 7 bases. After removal of 3 bases from V and 8 bases from J, the junction contained 10 bases not matched to a gene. Germline V gene lookup returns CDR1 MRHNA and CDR2 SNTAGT. There are 15 residues in the CDR3. CDR3 coding DNA: TGTGCCAGCAGTGAGTCCTTGGGGGAGGGCGATGAGCAGTTCTTC. Its protein product is CASSESLGEGDEQFF.

V is TRBV7-9 and J is TRBJ1-3; possible D gene TRBD1, 5 bases. The germline gives CDR1 SEHNR, CDR2 FQNEAQ (reference sequence). The CDR3 is 14 residues long. The V gene lost 5 bases and the J gene lost 0 bases, with 8 bases spanning the gap. The CDR3 here is CASSPTVSGNTIYF. CDR3 nucleotide sequence: TGTGCCAGCAGCCCGACAGTCTCTGGAAACACCATATATTTT.

This clone was found a few times. The chain employs TRBV28 and TRBJ2-7, with D unresolved. The CDR3 loop spans 16 amino acids. Trimming took off 4 bases at V and 0 bases at J, with 16 bases between the two ends. Germline CDR1 is MDHEN and CDR2 is SYDVKM. As DNA, the CDR3 is TGTGCCAGCAGTTCGTTGCGTTTGACGGGCTCCTACGAGCAGTACTTC. Protein: CASSSLRLTGSYEQYF.

This clone has a single count. This sequence joins TRBV6-5 and TRBJ1-4; 7 nucleotides agree with TRBD1. V gave up 2 bases and J gave up 5 bases; unmatched junction bases: 2. Germline V gene data show CDR1 as MNHEY and CDR2 as SVGAGI. The CDR3 is 14 residues long. As DNA, the CDR3 is TGTGCCAGCAGTTACAGACAGGGAAATGAAAAACTGTTTTTT. Encoded protein: CASSYRQGNEKLFF.

In its sample, this clone was seen once. J is TRBJ2-1 and V is TRBV9; maybe TRBD2 (5 bases). The CDR3 is made up of 15 amino acids. From germline, CDR1 is SGDLS and CDR2 YYNGEE. V was clipped by 0 bases and J by 10 bases, with 17 bases between them. The CDR3 loop is CASSVGSSLEGEQFF. The CDR3 nucleotides are TGTGCCAGCAGCGTAGGATCTAGCTTGGAAGGGGAGCAGTTCTTC.

The rearrangement links TRBV28 to TRBJ1-5; 8 positions match TRBD1. The V and J ends lost 6 bases and 7 bases, in that order; junction bases with no gene match: 11. CDR1 and CDR2 (germline): MDHEN, SYDVKM. The CDR3 has 15 amino acids. The chain's CDR3 is CASRASGGVGQPQHF. CDR3 coding DNA: TGTGCCAGCAGAGCATCAGGGGGCGTAGGGCAGCCCCAGCATTTT.

The chain joins TRBV6-5 to TRBJ1-2, with 9 positions matching TRBD1. The CDR3 extends over 15 amino acids. Per the germline V gene, CDR1 is MNHEY and CDR2 is SVGAGI. V was clipped by 5 bases and J by 8 bases; unmatched bases: 12. This CDR3 reads CASSRRGDREWGYTF. CDR3 nucleotides: TGTGCCAGCAGTCGTCGAGGGGACAGGGAATGGGGCTACACCTTC.

The chain links TRBV6-1 to TRBJ1-5; no firm D call. Trimming took off 2 bases at V and 7 bases at J, with 9 bases between the two ends. Germline CDR1 and CDR2: MNHNS and SASEGT. This CDR3 comprises 13 residues. CDR3 DNA: TGTGCCAGCAGTGAAAGGAGTGTGCAGCCCCAGCATTTT. Amino acids: CASSERSVQPQHF.

This clone is a singleton in its sample. The J gene is TRBJ2-7, the V gene TRBV15; D not resolved. The germline CDR1 and CDR2 sequences are LNHNV and YYDKDF (reference sequence). CDR3 length: 13 amino acids. The V and J ends lost 1 base and 3 bases respectively, with 7 bases between them. The CDR3, as DNA: TGTGCCACCAGCAGAGCGAGGAACTACGAGCAGTACTTC. It translates to CATSRARNYEQYF.

This clone was counted a single time. This chain uses TRBV7-9 with TRBJ2-2; 7 nucleotides agree with TRBD2. Germline assignment: CDR1 SEHNR and CDR2 FQNEAQ (reference sequence). The V gene end was trimmed by 3 bases and the J gene end by 2 bases; junction bases not matched to a gene: 12. The CDR3 covers 18 residues. The CDR3 nucleotides are TGTGCCAGCAGCTTCTTCCTCCCCGGGAGGAGAAACACCGGGGAGCTGTTTTTT. Translating gives CASSFFLPGRRNTGELFF.

This clone showed up just a few times. This chain uses TRBV5-1 with TRBJ2-3; 11 bases align to TRBD1. J gave up 6 bases and V 3 bases, and 3 bases lay outside the gene matches. This CDR3 contains 14 residues. Germline V CDR1 and CDR2: SGHRS, YFSETQ. CDR3 loop: CASSSRDRGDTQYF. The CDR3 DNA is TGCGCCAGCAGCTCCCGGGACAGGGGGGATACGCAGTATTTT.

The chain employs TRBV5-4 and TRBJ2-5; TRBD1 is a possible D gene (5 bases). V lost 4 bases, J lost 2 bases, and 12 bases lay in between. This CDR3 is built from 14 residues. From germline, CDR1 is SGHNT and CDR2 YYREEE (reference sequence). CDR3 DNA: TGTGCCAGCAGCCCCCCCAGGGAACAAGAGACCCAGTACTTC. Its protein is CASSPPREQETQYF.

This clone was observed once. This sequence joins TRBV29-1 and TRBJ2-5; 7 bases line up with TRBD2. The CDR3 is 10 amino acids. J lost 5 bases, V lost 7 bases, and 1 base had no gene match. Looked up from germline, CDR1 is SQVTM and CDR2 is ANQGSEA. The CDR3 loop reads CSGGGETQYF. CDR3 sequence (DNA): TGCAGCGGGGGAGGGGAGACCCAGTACTTC.

This clone appeared once. The chain has TRBV19 and TRBJ1-4; D is uncertain. The CDR3 length is 13 residues. The germline V gene encodes CDR1 LNHDA and CDR2 SQIVND (reference sequence). Trimming took 3 bases from V and 0 from J, leaving 2 bases between them. The CDR3 spells CASSIATNEKLFF. CDR3 DNA: TGTGCCAGTAGTATCGCAACTAATGAAAAACTGTTTTTT.